This is a list of T cell receptor beta chains from one sample in a study of shared clonotypes between healthy human individuals. Here immunoSEQ multiplex PCR was the method, and the copy in TCRdb shows in-frame clones only, minus some. The top ten clones hold 1% to 1.5% of a sample with some 1.5 million clones, roughly 96% of them seen once. Sequences were obtained from naive CD4+ T cells sorted from blood. These receptors were collected from a man aged 25 to 45 in good health. The conserved cysteine and the conserved F or W are not part of the CDR3 here.

v_gene: TRBV7-2
j_gene: TRBJ2-5
len: 12
CDR3aa: ASSPRLTSETQY

v_gene: TRBV6-1
j_gene: TRBJ2-7
len: 8
CDR3aa: ASNAYEQY

v_gene: TRBV28
j_gene: TRBJ1-5
len: 11
CDR3aa: ASSLLGNQPQH

v_gene: TRBV7-9
j_gene: TRBJ2-7
len: 11
CDR3aa: ASSLSQGLEQY

v_gene: TRBV19
j_gene: TRBJ2-1
len: 14
CDR3aa: ASSHLAGSSYNEQF

v_gene: TRBV9
j_gene: TRBJ2-1
len: 12
CDR3aa: ASSVAAPYNEQF

v_gene: TRBV28
j_gene: TRBJ2-7
len: 14
CDR3aa: ASSLYGAPVSYEQY

v_gene: TRBV28
j_gene: TRBJ1-1
len: 13
CDR3aa: ASSSRHEANTEAF

v_gene: TRBV11-3
j_gene: TRBJ2-1
len: 12
CDR3aa: ASSPRSSSGEQF

v_gene: TRBV25-1
j_gene: TRBJ2-7
len: 11
CDR3aa: ASSDNPAREQY

v_gene: TRBV10-3
j_gene: TRBJ2-7
len: 12
CDR3aa: AIGGPPSSYEQY

v_gene: TRBV29-1
j_gene: TRBJ2-2
len: 15
CDR3aa: SVIPPSGSLNTGELF

v_gene: TRBV5-1
j_gene: TRBJ2-1
len: 14
CDR3aa: ASSLAIGGQLNKQF

v_gene: TRBV29-1
j_gene: TRBJ2-1
len: 12
CDR3aa: SERRTSSYNEQF

v_gene: TRBV5-6
j_gene: TRBJ1-6
len: 12
CDR3aa: ASSLGRGNSPLH

v_gene: TRBV10-3
j_gene: TRBJ2-6
len: 15
CDR3aa: AISDPSRSSGANVLT

v_gene: TRBV18
j_gene: TRBJ1-1
len: 13
CDR3aa: ASSPQIAVGAEAF

v_gene: TRBV28
j_gene: TRBJ2-1
len: 12
CDR3aa: ASSFVGPGLEQF

v_gene: TRBV25-1
j_gene: TRBJ2-1
len: 13
CDR3aa: ASSEYTDGTNEQF

v_gene: TRBV5-5
j_gene: TRBJ1-4
len: 11
CDR3aa: ASSLALNEKLF

v_gene: TRBV5-1
j_gene: TRBJ1-2
len: 13
CDR3aa: ASSLRAQNNYGYT

v_gene: TRBV18
j_gene: TRBJ1-1
len: 14
CDR3aa: ASSPPKGQLNTEAF

v_gene: TRBV23-1
j_gene: TRBJ2-7
len: 12
CDR3aa: ASSQTGTSGEQY

v_gene: TRBV2
j_gene: TRBJ2-7
len: 11
CDR3aa: ASSGTSGVEQY

v_gene: TRBV5-1
j_gene: TRBJ2-1
len: 14
CDR3aa: ASSHLGLAGDNEQF

v_gene: TRBV5-1
j_gene: TRBJ2-1
len: 13
CDR3aa: ASSRAQSSYNEQF

v_gene: TRBV11-2
j_gene: TRBJ1-1
len: 14
CDR3aa: ASSLVPTGGDAEAF

v_gene: TRBV10-1
j_gene: TRBJ1-1
len: 9
CDR3aa: ASKNAGRTF

v_gene: TRBV7-9
j_gene: TRBJ1-3
len: 12
CDR3aa: ASTSGDRGNTIY

v_gene: TRBV12-2
j_gene: TRBJ1-5
len: 14
CDR3aa: ASRPLPTGTYQPQH

v_gene: TRBV29-1
j_gene: TRBJ2-2
len: 11
CDR3aa: SAETGGTGELF

v_gene: TRBV7-7
j_gene: TRBJ2-1
len: 10
CDR3aa: ASSPTYHEQF

v_gene: TRBV29-1
j_gene: TRBJ2-3
len: 10
CDR3aa: SVDTTADTQY

v_gene: TRBV14
j_gene: TRBJ2-3
len: 19
CDR3aa: ASSQDVSSGRASLLTDTQY

v_gene: TRBV11-2
j_gene: TRBJ1-1
len: 12
CDR3aa: ASSATGVNTEAF

v_gene: TRBV30
j_gene: TRBJ1-2
len: 11
CDR3aa: AWSKRVGRGYT

v_gene: TRBV28
j_gene: TRBJ2-3
len: 15
CDR3aa: ASSFSPAGIRTDTQY

v_gene: TRBV2
j_gene: TRBJ1-2
len: 12
CDR3aa: ASRLRDRNYGYT

v_gene: TRBV29-1
j_gene: TRBJ2-1
len: 13
CDR3aa: SVGPKLAVYNEQF

v_gene: TRBV19
j_gene: TRBJ2-1
len: 14
CDR3aa: ASSEDGLAGANEQF

v_gene: TRBV5-4
j_gene: TRBJ2-7
len: 13
CDR3aa: ASSSGGIPSYEQY

v_gene: TRBV5-4
j_gene: TRBJ2-5
len: 11
CDR3aa: ASSSQGGETQY

v_gene: TRBV7-3
j_gene: TRBJ2-5
len: 13
CDR3aa: ASSLLGGSQETQY

v_gene: TRBV2
j_gene: TRBJ1-1
len: 13
CDR3aa: ASSAVGRKNTEAF

v_gene: TRBV14
j_gene: TRBJ2-5
len: 14
CDR3aa: ASSHRRTLTRETQY

v_gene: TRBV13
j_gene: TRBJ1-1
len: 10
CDR3aa: ASSLRYTEAF

v_gene: TRBV10-3
j_gene: TRBJ1-1
len: 12
CDR3aa: AISVDRGRTEAF

v_gene: TRBV5-4
j_gene: TRBJ2-1
len: 13
CDR3aa: ASSWGLAGNNEQF

v_gene: TRBV5-4
j_gene: TRBJ2-7
len: 13
CDR3aa: ASSPGRTQPYEQY

v_gene: TRBV4-1
j_gene: TRBJ2-5
len: 11
CDR3aa: ASSRFVLETQY

v_gene: TRBV28
j_gene: TRBJ1-2
len: 12
CDR3aa: ASSPGGGYGGYT

v_gene: TRBV27
j_gene: TRBJ2-7
len: 16
CDR3aa: ASSLSPPQGARSYEQY

v_gene: TRBV19
j_gene: TRBJ1-3
len: 12
CDR3aa: ASRDRDSGNTIY